Presented here are 30 T cell receptor beta chains from one specimen sequenced in a study of control samples from healthy donors and cancer patients (dated by TCRdb to about 2020). Receptor amplification or capture employed the immunoSEQ multiplex PCR assay. Sourced from immuneACCESS, this table was stored by TCRdb with only in-frame sequences that have V and J called. A share of the clones is absent; for the studies checked, an unresolved V gene accounts for under half, and the remainder has no known explanation. For this sample the table gives around 120,000 clones, of which approximately 93% were detected only once. The ten largest clonotypes hold approximately 7.8% of the sample. The specimen sequenced was blood. These receptor sequences come from a woman aged 18 to 35 in good health.

The rearrangement uses TRBV7-9 and TRBJ2-7, with 7 bases lining up with TRBD1. Germline CDR1 reads SEHNR; CDR2 reads FQNEAQ (reference sequence). The trim removed 4 bases at V and 6 bases at J, leaving 15 bases unmatched. This CDR3 comprises 16 residues. The CDR3 loop is CASSSLRQGLRVEQYF. DNA of the CDR3: TGTGCCAGCAGCTCCCTCCGACAGGGTTTGAGGGTCGAGCAGTACTTC. Variable domain in full (rest from reference TRBV7-9 and TRBJ2-7): DTGVSQNPRHKITKRGQNVTFRCDPISEHNRLYWYRQTLGQGPEFLTYFQNEAQLEKSRLLSDRFSAERPKGSFSTLEIQRTEQGDSAMYLCASSSLRQGLRVEQYFGPGTRLTVT.

This clone was observed a handful of times. V usage is TRBV7-9 and J usage is TRBJ2-5; the D call may be TRBD1 or TRBD2 (5 bases each). CDR3 size: 16 residues. Germline-derived CDR1 and CDR2 are SEHNR and FQNEAQ (reference sequence). The V end lost 3 bases, the J end lost 2 bases, and 16 bases lay between the germline ends. CDR3: CASSFQSLWGQETQYF. In nucleotides, the CDR3 is TGTGCCAGCAGCTTCCAGTCGCTCTGGGGGCAAGAGACCCAGTACTTC.

The V gene is TRBV30, the J gene TRBJ2-3; TRBD2 might be the D (6 bases). With 7 bases removed from V and 0 bases from J, the gap between germline ends came to 14 bases. The CDR3 sequence is 14 residues long. Per the germline V gene, CDR1 is GTSNPN and CDR2 is SVGIG (reference sequence). Here the CDR3 reads CAYSPGASTDTQYF. In nucleotides, the CDR3 is TGTGCCTACTCCCCGGGAGCTAGCACAGATACGCAGTATTTT.

The rearrangement uses TRBV19 and TRBJ1-1; 9 positions agree with TRBD1. The J segment lost 4 bases and the V segment lost 8 bases, leaving 5 bases of the junction unmatched. CDR3 length: 13 amino acids. Germline V CDR1 and CDR2: LNHDA, SQIVND (reference sequence). CDR3 nucleotide sequence: TGTGCCAGTTTGGGGACAGGGCGCACTGAAGCTTTCTTT. Translated: CASLGTGRTEAFF.

The gene calls are TRBV2 and TRBJ2-5; 8 bases line up with TRBD1. CDR1 and CDR2 from the germline V gene are SNHLY and FYNNEI. V shed 3 bases, J shed 5 bases, and the junction held 8 bases outside the gene matches. The CDR3 has 15 residues. The CDR3 sequence: CASSDVGQGRETQYF. The CDR3 DNA reads as TGTGCCAGCAGTGATGTTGGACAGGGTCGGGAGACCCAGTACTTC.

The rearrangement links TRBV21-1 to TRBJ2-3; the tabulated D call, TRBD1, remains unverified against the DNA. TRBV21-1 represents a pseudogene. The CDR3 contains 15 residues. The CDR3 region is CASSKRPGGRDTQYF. CDR3 in DNA: TGTGCCAGCAGCAAACGCCCAGGGGGCAGGGATACGCAGTATTTT.

This chain uses TRBV29-1 with TRBJ2-7; D unresolved. The V end was cut by 5 bases, the J end by 2 bases, with 10 bases between. This CDR3 comprises 12 residues. Germline V gives CDR1 SQVTM, CDR2 ANQGSEA. CDR3 sequence (DNA): TGCAGCGTTCATGGAGAAGCCTACGAGCAGTACTTC. Encoded protein: CSVHGEAYEQYF.

CDR3 amino acids: CASSLSGASGTNTGELFF. CDR3 sequence (DNA): TGTGCCAGCAGCTTAAGCGGGGCTAGCGGGACGAACACCGGGGAGCTGTTTTTT. The chain links TRBV7-2 to TRBJ2-2; TRBD2 matches 9 bases. The J segment lost 0 bases and the V segment lost 2 bases, leaving 7 bases of the junction unmatched. This CDR3 contains 18 residues. CDR1 and CDR2 (germline): SGHTA, FQGNSA. Based on the CDR3 plus reference TRBV7-2 and TRBJ2-2, the full variable domain is GAGVSQSPSNKVTEKGKDVELRCDPISGHTALYWYRQSLGQGLEFLIYFQGNSAPDKSGLPSDRFSAERTGGSVSTLTIQRTQQEDSAVYLCASSLSGASGTNTGELFFGEGSRLTVL.

V usage is TRBV27 and J usage is TRBJ2-1; D not resolved. This CDR3 has 16 residues. Germline lookup yields CDR1 MNHEY and CDR2 SMNVEV (reference sequence). The V and J ends lost 2 bases and 6 bases respectively, with 17 bases between them. The CDR3, as DNA: TGTGCCAGCAGTTTACCCGATATCACTACCACCAATGAGCAGTTCTTC. Residues: CASSLPDITTTNEQFF.

CDR3 amino acids: CASSANTNTEAFF. For the CDR3, the DNA is TGTGCCAGCAGCGCCAACACGAACACTGAAGCTTTCTTT. The gene calls are TRBV7-8 and TRBJ1-1; D is uncertain. The CDR3 covers 13 residues. Trimming took off 5 bases at V and 1 base at J, with 8 bases between the two ends. Germline loops: CDR1 SGHVS, CDR2 FQNEAQ. Full variable domain (remainder filled in from reference TRBV7-8 and TRBJ1-1): GAGVSQSPRYKVAKRGQDVALRCDPISGHVSLFWYQQALGQGPEFLTYFQNEAQLDKSGLPSDRFFAERPEGSVSTLKIQRTQQEDSAVYLCASSANTNTEAFFGQGTRLTVV.

The chain links TRBV7-2 to TRBJ2-5; 9 bases match TRBD1. This CDR3 is built from 17 residues. CDR1 SGHTA and CDR2 FQGNSA come from the germline V gene. Trimming at V came to 1 base and at J to 4 bases, leaving 10 bases not matched to a gene. In DNA form, the CDR3 reads TGTGCCAGCAGCTTAGATTCCGCACAGGGGGCGCGAGAGACCCAGTACTTC. This gives the protein CASSLDSAQGARETQYF.

Only a few counts were recorded for this clone. The rearrangement links TRBV11-2 to TRBJ2-3; 10 positions agree with TRBD2. There are 17 residues in the CDR3. Germline V gene sequence: CDR1 SGHAT, CDR2 FQNNGV. With 4 bases clipped from V and 2 bases from J, the junction kept 9 bases outside the gene matches. In DNA, the CDR3 is TGTGCCAGCAGCTCAGGGGGAGCGGGAGGGTACACAGATACGCAGTATTTT. Amino acids: CASSSGGAGGYTDTQYF.

This rearrangement joins TRBV24-1 to TRBJ2-5; TRBD1 agrees at 9 bases. V lost 4 bases, J lost 3 bases, and 5 bases stayed unmatched. The germline gives CDR1 KGHDR, CDR2 SFDVKD. The CDR3 spans 15 residues. This CDR3 is CATSDPGTGKETQYF. The CDR3, as DNA: TGTGCCACCAGTGACCCCGGGACAGGGAAAGAGACCCAGTACTTC.

The chain combines TRBV4-3 with TRBJ1-1; maybe TRBD1 (6 bases). The CDR3 contains 15 residues. Germline lookup yields CDR1 LGHNA and CDR2 YSLEER. Trimming shortened V by 0 bases and J by 5 bases, and 13 bases separated the two germline ends. The CDR3 DNA follows: TGCGCCAGCAGCCAAGAAGGGCAGGGGAGGACTGAAGCTTTCTTT. This translates into CASSQEGQGRTEAFF.

The chain links TRBV5-4 to TRBJ2-5, with 8 bases fitting TRBD2. The CDR3 sequence is 15 residues long. V gave up 4 bases and J gave up 3 bases; unmatched junction bases: 8. Germline-derived CDR1 and CDR2 are SGHNT and YYREEE (reference sequence). This CDR3 is CASSTAGLVEETQYF. DNA for the CDR3: TGTGCCAGCAGCACAGCGGGACTAGTAGAAGAGACCCAGTACTTC.

The chain has TRBV28 and TRBJ2-5; perhaps TRBD1 as D (6 bases). The CDR3 runs to 14 residues. CDR1 is MDHEN, CDR2 SYDVKM, per germline. V was trimmed by 1 base and J by 1 base, leaving 7 bases between them. CDR3 DNA: TGTGCCAGCAGTTTATCCAGGGGCCAAGAGACCCAGTACTTC. Residues: CASSLSRGQETQYF.

The chain couples TRBV5-1 to TRBJ2-5, with 11 bases matching TRBD2. The J segment lost 2 bases and the V segment lost 0 bases, leaving 6 bases of the junction unmatched. The germline V gene has CDR1 SGHRS and CDR2 YFSETQ. The CDR3 contains 17 residues. The DNA of the CDR3 is TGCGCCAGCAGCTTGGGTGTGACTAGCGGGACTCAAGAGACCCAGTACTTC. Protein: CASSLGVTSGTQETQYF.

The chain uses TRBV28 and TRBJ1-5; D call uncertain. This CDR3 is 15 amino acids long. The V end was cut by 4 bases, the J end by 4 bases, with 14 bases between. From germline, CDR1 is MDHEN and CDR2 SYDVKM. The CDR3 bases are TGTGCCAGCAGTTCCATACCCCGGATTAATCAGCCCCAGCATTTT. It yields the protein CASSSIPRINQPQHF.

CDR3 protein: CASRQAGQGSYEQYF. In nucleotides, the CDR3 is TGTGCCAGCAGACAGGCGGGACAGGGGTCTTACGAGCAGTACTTC. The gene calls are TRBV6-6 and TRBJ2-7, with 10 nucleotides matching TRBD1. CDR1 is MNHNY and CDR2 is SVGAGI in the germline V gene (reference sequence). The V and J ends lost 6 bases and 4 bases, in that order; junction bases with no gene match: 9. The CDR3 covers 15 residues.

This chain connects TRBV2 to TRBJ2-3; 10 nucleotides align to TRBD1. CDR1 SNHLY and CDR2 FYNNEI come from the germline V gene. This CDR3 spans 13 amino acids. V gave up 6 bases and J gave up 5 bases; unmatched junction bases: 2. For the CDR3, the DNA is TGTGCCAGCAGCCGGACAGGGGGAGATACGCAGTATTTT. This codes for CASSRTGGDTQYF. Together with reference TRBV2 and TRBJ2-3, the CDR3 gives the full variable domain: EPEVTQTPSHQVTQMGQEVILRCVPISNHLYFYWYRQILGQKVEFLVSFYNNEISEKSEIFDDQFSVERPDGSNFTLKIRSTKLEDSAMYFCASSRTGGDTQYFGPGTRLTVL.

This chain joins TRBV28 and TRBJ2-1; D is perhaps TRBD2 (5 bases). Germline values: CDR1 MDHEN, CDR2 SYDVKM. V gave up 2 bases and J gave up 6 bases, with 8 bases separating them. The CDR3 is 13 amino acids. The CDR3 DNA reads as TGTGCCAGCAGTTTAGTGAGCGGCAATGAGCAGTTCTTC. Its protein is CASSLVSGNEQFF.

The DNA for the CDR3 is TGTGCCAGCAGCGCCCGAGCGGGCGGGGGGGAGACCCAGTACTTC. Protein product: CASSARAGGGETQYF. The chain is built from TRBV9 and TRBJ2-5; the match to TRBD2 covers 8 bases. Trimming at V came to 3 bases and at J to 5 bases, leaving 9 bases not matched to a gene. This CDR3 is built from 15 residues. Germline V CDR1 and CDR2: SGDLS, YYNGEE.

This chain joins TRBV5-5 and TRBJ2-3; D not certain. The germline V gene has CDR1 SGHKS and CDR2 YYEKEE (reference sequence). The CDR3 sequence is 13 residues long. V gave up 1 base and J gave up 2 bases, with 5 bases separating them. The CDR3, as DNA: TGTGCCAGCAGCTTGAGTCCCACAGATACGCAGTATTTT. Its protein product is CASSLSPTDTQYF.

The chain carries TRBV14 and TRBJ1-4, with D uncertain. The CDR3 loop spans 17 amino acids. Trimming stripped 1 base from V and 0 bases from J, with 12 bases between. Germline CDR1 is SGHDN and CDR2 is FVKESK. The CDR3 loop reads CASSQAFPGSTNEKLFF. Written as DNA, the CDR3 is TGTGCCAGCAGCCAAGCGTTTCCAGGTTCAACTAATGAAAAACTGTTTTTT.

The chain joins TRBV2 to TRBJ2-2; 9 positions agree with TRBD1. Losses at the gene ends were 8 bases for V and 5 bases for J; bases not matched to a gene: 6. Germline values: CDR1 SNHLY, CDR2 FYNNEI. CDR3 length equals 14 residues. CDR3 DNA sequence: TGTGCCAGCTCCACGGGGACAGGGACCGGGGAGCTGTTTTTT. Amino acid sequence: CASSTGTGTGELFF.

The chain carries TRBV2 and TRBJ2-7; 7 bases fit TRBD1. This CDR3 is built from 14 residues. Per germline, CDR1 SNHLY and CDR2 FYNNEI. V gave up 8 bases and J gave up 4 bases; unmatched junction bases: 11. As DNA, the CDR3 is TGTGCCAGCGGCTTGCAGGGGGAAGGATACGAGCAGTACTTC. This sequence encodes CASGLQGEGYEQYF.

The chain uses TRBV30 and TRBJ1-2; 7 bases map to TRBD1. Germline CDR1 reads GTSNPN; CDR2 reads SVGIG (reference sequence). The CDR3 is made up of 11 amino acids. The J segment lost 8 bases and the V segment lost 3 bases, leaving 3 bases of the junction unmatched. The CDR3 spells CAWSWTGGYTF. The CDR3 DNA sequence: TGTGCCTGGAGCTGGACAGGCGGCTACACCTTC.

The chain uses TRBV27 and TRBJ1-6; no clear D. Germline V lookup: CDR1 MNHEY, CDR2 SMNVEV (reference sequence). V lost 0 bases and J 0 bases, leaving 3 bases between the germline ends. The CDR3 is made up of 15 amino acids. The CDR3, as DNA: TGTGCCAGCAGTTTATCCAGCTCCTATAATTCACCCCTCCACTTT. Its translation is CASSLSSSYNSPLHF.

The V and J genes are TRBV12-3 or TRBV12-4 and TRBJ2-7; weak D call: TRBD2 (6 bases). Trimming left V 2 bases short and J 6 bases short, with 8 bases between. CDR3 length equals 12 residues. CDR3 amino acids: CASSLWRGEQYF. The CDR3 DNA sequence: TGTGCCAGCAGTTTATGGCGGGGCGAGCAGTACTTC.

Only a few counts were recorded for this clone. V is TRBV27 and J is TRBJ1-1, with D unresolved. The CDR3 extends over 15 amino acids. The V end was cut by 1 base, the J end by 2 bases, with 11 bases between. The V gene's germline CDR1 is MNHEY and CDR2 SMNVEV (reference sequence). CDR3 sequence reads: CASSLFLGGNTEAFF. CDR3 nucleotides: TGTGCCAGCAGTTTATTTTTGGGCGGAAACACTGAAGCTTTCTTT.